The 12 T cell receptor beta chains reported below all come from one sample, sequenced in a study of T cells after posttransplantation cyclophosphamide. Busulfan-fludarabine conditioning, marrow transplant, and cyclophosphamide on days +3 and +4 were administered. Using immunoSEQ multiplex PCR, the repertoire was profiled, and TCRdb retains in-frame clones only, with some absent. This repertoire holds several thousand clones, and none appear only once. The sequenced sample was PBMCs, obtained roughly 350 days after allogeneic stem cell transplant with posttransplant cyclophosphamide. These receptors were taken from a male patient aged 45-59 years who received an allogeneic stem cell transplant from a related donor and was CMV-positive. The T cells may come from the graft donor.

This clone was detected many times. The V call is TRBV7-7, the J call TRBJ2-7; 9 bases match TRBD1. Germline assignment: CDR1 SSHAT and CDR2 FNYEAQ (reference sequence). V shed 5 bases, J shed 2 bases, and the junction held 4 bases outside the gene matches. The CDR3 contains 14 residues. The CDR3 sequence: CASSPGQGAYEQYF. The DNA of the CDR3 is TGTGCCAGCAGCCCGGGACAGGGAGCCTACGAGCAGTACTTC.

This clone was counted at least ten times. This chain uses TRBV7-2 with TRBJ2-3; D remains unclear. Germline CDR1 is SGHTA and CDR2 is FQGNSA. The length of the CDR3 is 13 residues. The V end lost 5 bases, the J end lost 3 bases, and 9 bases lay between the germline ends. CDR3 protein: CASSPSRTDTQYF. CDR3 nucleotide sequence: TGTGCCAGCAGCCCTTCTAGGACAGATACGCAGTATTTT.

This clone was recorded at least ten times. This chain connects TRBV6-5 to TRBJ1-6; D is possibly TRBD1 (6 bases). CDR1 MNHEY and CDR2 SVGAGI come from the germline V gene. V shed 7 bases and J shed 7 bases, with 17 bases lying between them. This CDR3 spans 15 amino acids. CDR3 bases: TGTGCCAGCACTCCCCGAGGGGGTGAGAATTCACCCCTCCACTTT. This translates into CASTPRGGENSPLHF.

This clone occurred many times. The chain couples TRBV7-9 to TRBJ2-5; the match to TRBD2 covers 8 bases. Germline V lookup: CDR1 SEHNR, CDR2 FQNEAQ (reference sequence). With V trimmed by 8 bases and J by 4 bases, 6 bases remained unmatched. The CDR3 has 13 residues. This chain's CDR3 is CASSFSGRETQYF. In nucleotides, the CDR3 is TGTGCCAGCTCCTTCAGCGGGAGAGAGACCCAGTACTTC.

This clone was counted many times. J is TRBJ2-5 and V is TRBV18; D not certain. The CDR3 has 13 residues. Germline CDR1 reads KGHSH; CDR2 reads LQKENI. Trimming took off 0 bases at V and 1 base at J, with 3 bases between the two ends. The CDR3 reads CASSPPAQETQYF. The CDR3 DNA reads TGTGCCAGCTCACCACCAGCCCAAGAGACCCAGTACTTC.

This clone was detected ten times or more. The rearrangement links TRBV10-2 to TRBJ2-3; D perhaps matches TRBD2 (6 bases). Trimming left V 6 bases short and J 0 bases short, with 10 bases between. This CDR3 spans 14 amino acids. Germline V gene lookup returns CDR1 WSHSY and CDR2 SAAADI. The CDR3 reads CASRGGISTDTQYF. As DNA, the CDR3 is TGCGCCAGCAGGGGCGGGATCAGCACAGATACGCAGTATTTT.

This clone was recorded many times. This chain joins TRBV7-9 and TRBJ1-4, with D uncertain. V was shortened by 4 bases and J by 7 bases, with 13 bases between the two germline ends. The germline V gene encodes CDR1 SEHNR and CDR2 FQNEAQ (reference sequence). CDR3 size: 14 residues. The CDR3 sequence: CASSSDGGGEKLFF. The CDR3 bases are TGTGCCAGCAGCTCTGATGGCGGTGGTGAAAAACTGTTTTTT.

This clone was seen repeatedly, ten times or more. CDR3 nucleotides: TGTGCCAGCAGTGAAAGCTCAGGGGTGGACACTGAAGCTTTCTTT. Amino acid sequence: CASSESSGVDTEAFF. This chain uses TRBV2 with TRBJ1-1; perhaps TRBD1 as D (6 bases). V was cut by 2 bases and J by 3 bases, with 13 bases left in between. The CDR3 has 15 amino acids. Looked up from germline, CDR1 is SNHLY and CDR2 is FYNNEI.

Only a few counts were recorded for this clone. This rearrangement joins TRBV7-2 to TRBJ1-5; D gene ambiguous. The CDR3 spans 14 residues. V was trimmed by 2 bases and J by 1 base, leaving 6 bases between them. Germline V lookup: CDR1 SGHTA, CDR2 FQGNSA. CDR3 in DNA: TGTGCCAGCAGCTTACTCTCCAGCAATCAGCCCCAGCATTTT. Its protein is CASSLLSSNQPQHF.

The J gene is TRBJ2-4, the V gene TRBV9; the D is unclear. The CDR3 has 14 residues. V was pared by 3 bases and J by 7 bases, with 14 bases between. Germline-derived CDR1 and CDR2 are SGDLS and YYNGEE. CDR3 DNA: TGTGCCAGCAGCGCCGATAATCAAGCGAACATTCAGTACTTC. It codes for CASSADNQANIQYF.

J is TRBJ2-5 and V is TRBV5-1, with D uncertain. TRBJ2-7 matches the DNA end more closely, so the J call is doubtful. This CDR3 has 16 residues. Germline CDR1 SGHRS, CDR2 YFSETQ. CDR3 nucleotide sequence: TGCGCCAGCAGCTTGGCCGAGACATCGAGCTCCTACGAGCAGTACTTC. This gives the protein CASSLAETSSSYEQYF.

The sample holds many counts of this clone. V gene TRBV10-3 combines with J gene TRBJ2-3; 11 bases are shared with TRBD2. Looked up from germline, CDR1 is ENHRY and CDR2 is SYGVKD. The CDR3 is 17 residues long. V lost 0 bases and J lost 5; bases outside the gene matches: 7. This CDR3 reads CAISESLAGGGIDTQYF. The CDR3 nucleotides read TGTGCCATCAGTGAGTCGCTAGCGGGAGGCGGAATAGATACGCAGTATTTT.